Listed below are T cell receptor beta chains from one sample, sequenced in a study of beta chain features in type 1 diabetes. Only in-frame clones appear in the TCRdb table, and some are missing; sequencing was by immunoSEQ multiplex PCR. The repertoire consists of roughly 150,000 clones, with 11% occurring once and the leading ten covering approximately 2%. The material sequenced was central memory CD4+ T cells from blood. The origin of the receptors is a man aged 18 to 30 in good health. Each CDR3 is given with its conserved first and last residue. Fields, in order: CDR3 protein, CDR3 DNA, J gene, clone size, D gene, V gene. D genes are given only for firm matches. Clone size appears in some rows only: once, few, many, or a class for an expanded clone.

CASSYGQGVYNEQFF TGCGCCAGCAGCTACGGACAGGGGGTCTACAATGAGCAGTTCTTC TRBJ2-1 - TRBD1 TRBV5-1
CASSYSFVTDTQYF TGTGCCAGCAGTTACTCCTTCGTCACAGATACGCAGTATTTT TRBJ2-3 - - TRBV6-6
CASSYWGQGSSYEQYF TGTGCCAGCAGTTACTGGGGACAGGGGAGCTCCTACGAGCAGTACTTC TRBJ2-7 many TRBD1 TRBV6-5
CASSYPGLNQPQHF TGTGCCAGCAGCTACCCAGGGTTGAATCAGCCCCAGCATTTT TRBJ1-5 few - TRBV7-2
CASSLFASQGNEQFF TGCGCCAGCAGCTTGTTTGCGTCCCAGGGCAATGAGCAGTTCTTC TRBJ2-1 - - TRBV5-1
CASRTQGGQNTEAFF TGCGCCAGCCGAACCCAGGGTGGACAGAACACTGAAGCTTTCTTT TRBJ1-1 - - TRBV5-1
CASSSHRQGYGYTF TGTGCCAGCAGCTCCCACCGACAGGGTTATGGCTACACCTTC TRBJ1-2 few TRBD1 TRBV4-2
CASRTSGAYEQYF TGTGCCAGCAGGACTAGCGGGGCCTACGAGCAGTACTTC TRBJ2-7 - TRBD2 TRBV7-2
CASSPTTGLSEGYTF TGTGCCAGCAGTCCAACGACGGGGCTATCGGAAGGCTACACCTTC TRBJ1-2 few - TRBV7-2
CASSDHFGQYF TGTGCCAGCAGTGACCACTTTGGGCAGTACTTC TRBJ2-7 - - TRBV25-1
CAISETGTEAFF TGTGCCATCAGTGAGACCGGCACAGAGGCTTTCTTT TRBJ1-1 few - TRBV10-3
CATFSGKREQYF TGTGCCACTTTTTCAGGGAAACGCGAGCAGTACTTC TRBJ2-7 many - TRBV28
CASRRTSGSYNEQFF TGTGCCAGCAGGCGGACTAGCGGGAGCTACAATGAGCAGTTCTTC TRBJ2-1 few TRBD2 TRBV6-6
CASSLAANYGYTF TGTGCCAGCAGCTTAGCGGCTAACTATGGCTACACCTTC TRBJ1-2 - - TRBV7-3
CASSSGTSIPYGYTF TGTGCCAGCAGTTCGGGGACCTCGATCCCTTATGGCTACACCTTC TRBJ1-2 few - TRBV28
CATSREGLEAFF TGTGCCACCAGCAGAGAGGGGCTTGAAGCTTTCTTT TRBJ1-1 few - TRBV15
CSARRDEQFF TGCAGTGCCCGGCGTGATGAGCAGTTCTTC TRBJ2-1 - - TRBV20-1
CASRAGGDYGYTF TGTGCCAGCCGAGCGGGCGGAGACTATGGCTACACCTTC TRBJ1-2 - - TRBV25-1
CSVKRLAGRDTQYF TGCAGCGTTAAACGACTAGCGGGTAGAGATACGCAGTATTTT TRBJ2-3 - TRBD2 TRBV29-1
CASGRTGGVDEQFF TGCGCCAGCGGGCGGACAGGGGGGGTCGATGAGCAGTTCTTC TRBJ2-1 - TRBD1 TRBV5-1
CASSTTGIETQYF TGTGCCAGCAGTACTACAGGGATAGAGACCCAGTACTTC TRBJ2-5 few - TRBV6-5
CASGRLAVYEQYF TGTGCCAGCGGCCGACTAGCGGTCTACGAGCAGTACTTC TRBJ2-7 - TRBD2 TRBV7-9
CASSRTSGYEQYF TGTGCCAGCAGCAGAACTAGCGGCTACGAGCAGTACTTC TRBJ2-7 - TRBD2 TRBV5-4
CASSPDPGREYEQYF TGTGCCAGCAGCCCGGACCCAGGGAGGGAGTACGAGCAGTACTTC TRBJ2-7 many TRBD2 TRBV7-9
CASSLESHPGNEQFF TGTGCCAGCAGTCTTGAATCCCACCCTGGCAATGAGCAGTTCTTC TRBJ2-1 - - TRBV2
CASSEQGLANEKLFF TGTGCCAGCAGTGAACAGGGTCTAGCTAATGAAAAACTGTTTTTT TRBJ1-4 - - TRBV2
CATSTRTGGSYEQYF TGTGCCACCAGCACCCGGACAGGGGGAAGCTACGAGCAGTACTTC TRBJ2-7 few TRBD1 TRBV15
CASSLAFDEQFF TGCGCCAGCAGCTTGGCCTTCGATGAGCAGTTCTTC TRBJ2-1 - - TRBV5-1